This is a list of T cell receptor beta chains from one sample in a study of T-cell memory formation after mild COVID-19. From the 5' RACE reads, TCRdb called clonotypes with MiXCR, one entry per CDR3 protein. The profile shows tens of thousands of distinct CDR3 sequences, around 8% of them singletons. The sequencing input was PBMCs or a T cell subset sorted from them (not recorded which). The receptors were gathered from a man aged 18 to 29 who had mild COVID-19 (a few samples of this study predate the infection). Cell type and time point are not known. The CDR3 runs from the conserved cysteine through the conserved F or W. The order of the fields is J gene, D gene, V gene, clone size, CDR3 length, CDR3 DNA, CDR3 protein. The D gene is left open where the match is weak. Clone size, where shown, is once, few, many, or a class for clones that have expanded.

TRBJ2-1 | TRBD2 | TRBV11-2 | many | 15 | TGTGCCAGCAGCTCGGGACTAGCGGGATACAATGAGCAGTTCTTC | CASSSGLAGYNEQFF
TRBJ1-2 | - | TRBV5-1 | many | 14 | TGCGCCAGCGGACCTCCGGGGAGGCTCGTTGGCTACACCTTC | CASGPPGRLVGYTF
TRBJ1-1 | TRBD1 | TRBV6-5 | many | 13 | TGTGCCAGCAGCTACAACAGGGGGAATGAAGCTTTCTTT | CASSYNRGNEAFF
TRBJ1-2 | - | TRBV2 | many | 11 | TGTGCCAGCAGTGGAGGGTGGGGCTACACCTTC | CASSGGWGYTF
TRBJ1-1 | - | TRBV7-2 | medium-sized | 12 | TGTGCCAGCAGCATAAGTTCCACTGAAGCTTTCTTT | CASSISSTEAFF
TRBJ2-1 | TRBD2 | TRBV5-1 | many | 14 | TGCGCCAGCAGCTTACTAGCGGGGGGGAATGAGCAGTTCTTC | CASSLLAGGNEQFF
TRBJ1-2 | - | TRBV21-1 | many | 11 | TGTGCCAGCAGCGAGGCCGATGGCTACACCTTC | CASSEADGYTF
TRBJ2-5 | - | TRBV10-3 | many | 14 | TGTGCCATCAGTGAGTCAACCCGGCAAGAGACCCAGTACTTC | CAISESTRQETQYF
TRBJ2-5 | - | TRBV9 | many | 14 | TGTGCCAGCAGCGTAGAAGGGGGGCAAGAGACCCAGTACTTC | CASSVEGGQETQYF
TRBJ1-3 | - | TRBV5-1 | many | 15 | TGCGCCAGCAGCTTGGTGGGTTCCGCTGGAAACACCATATATTTT | CASSLVGSAGNTIYF
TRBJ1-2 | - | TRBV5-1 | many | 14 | TGCGCCAGCAGCTTGGAAGCAGCCTACTATGGCTACACCTTC | CASSLEAAYYGYTF
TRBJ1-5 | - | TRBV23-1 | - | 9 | TGCGCCAGCATTCAGCCCCAGCATTTT | CASIQPQHF
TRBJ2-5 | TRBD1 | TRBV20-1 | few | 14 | TGCAGTGCTAGTGGGGACAGGGCTCAAGAGACCCAGTACTTC | CSASGDRAQETQYF
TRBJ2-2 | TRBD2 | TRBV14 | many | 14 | TGTGCCAGCAGCCGGGACTATAACACCGGGGAGCTGTTTTTT | CASSRDYNTGELFF
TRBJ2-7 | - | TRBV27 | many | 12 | TGTGCCAGCAGTTCGGGACACCACGAGCAGTACTTC | CASSSGHHEQYF
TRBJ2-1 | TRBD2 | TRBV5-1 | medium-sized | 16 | TGCGCCAGCAGCTTGTATAGCGGGGAAGGGGGAAATGAGCAGTTCTTC | CASSLYSGEGGNEQFF
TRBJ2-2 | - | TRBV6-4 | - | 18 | TGTGCCAGCAGTGCCCACGCGCCCGGTAGGCATGACACCGGGGAGCTGTTTTTT | CASSAHAPGRHDTGELFF
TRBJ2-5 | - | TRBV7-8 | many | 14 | TGTGCCAGCAGCCAAGAGCCCCTTCAAGAGACCCAGTACTTC | CASSQEPLQETQYF
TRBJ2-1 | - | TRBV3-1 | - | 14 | TGTGCCAGCAGCCAACTTGGGTCCTACAATGAGCAGTTCTTC | CASSQLGSYNEQFF